This paragraph reports one T cell receptor beta chain. After removal of 6 bases from V and 2 bases from J, the junction contained 3 bases not matched to a gene. This CDR3 has 15 residues. From germline, CDR1 is LNHDA and CDR2 SQIVND (reference sequence). Clones were read by immunoSEQ multiplex PCR, and TCRdb kept only the in-frame ones, dropping some. The data hold roughly 250,000 clones, with over 75% observed a single time. This record comes from a study of blood T cell repertoires in COVID-19. The V gene is TRBV19, the J gene TRBJ2-1; 11 bases are a match to TRBD1. Sequenced: peripheral blood. This receptor was obtained from a human donor with COVID-19, enrolled during active disease. The donor label of this sample is uncertain. DNA for the CDR3: TGTGCCAGTAGCGGGACAGGGGGAACCTACAATGAGCAGTTCTTC. Encoded protein: CASSGTGGTYNEQFF.